The clone carrying this T cell receptor beta chain was seen more than once but under ten times. Its antigen is as yet unknown. The data stem from a study of T cell repertoires in cytomegalovirus infection. Study results and caveats: Identification of carriers of CMV plus the relevant HLA was performed using cumulative public TCR beta family frequency.

MiXCR, applied by TCRdb to the reads, yields one record per CDR3 protein. Of 750,000 to 900,000 distinct CDR3 sequences in the sample, 25% to 35% were seen once. Unmatched junction bases numbered 30, after V lost 6 bases and J lost 1 base. Germline lookup yields CDR1 MDHEN and CDR2 SYDVKM. The CDR3 consists of 23 residues. The sequenced sample was cultured CD8+ T cells from PBMCs, obtained from culture after CMV antigen stimulation. The chain links TRBV28 to TRBJ1-1, with 9 bases fitting TRBD1. This TCR was recovered from a human donor in good health (CMV status not recorded). Some clones in this sample may be carry-over from other donors' samples. CDR3: CASSPLRTGVGVSLYVGNTEAFF. In DNA form, the CDR3 reads TGTGCCAGCAGCCCTCTAAGGACAGGGGTGGGAGTATCTTTATACGTGGGGAACACTGAAGCTTTCTTT.